Shown below are 20 T cell receptor beta chains from a single sample sequenced in a study of tissue T cells after allogeneic stem cell transplantation. Time point in this sample: mouse harvest day 7 after allogeneic transplant. Each mouse received 10^7 T-cell-depleted marrow cells plus 10^6 splenic CD5+ T cells by tail vein. The table came from immunoSEQ multiplex PCR; TCRdb's copy has only in-frame clones and leaves some out. In the table there are approximately 5,400 clones, over 50% of which are singletons. Material: gut tissue. Receptors were obtained from a female BALB/c mouse given C57BL/6 T cells with graft-versus-host disease after an allogeneic hematopoietic cell transplant.

Concerning this clone itself: Gene names follow the mouse nomenclature. The CDR3 goes on 1 residue after the read ends, and that part is filled in from the germline J gene. The chain joins TRBV13-3 to TRBJ1-1; maybe TRBD1 (6 bases). This CDR3 spans 14 amino acids. The germline V gene has CDR1 NNHDY and CDR2 SYVADS. Trimming pared 0 bases from V and 3 bases from J, leaving 9 bases between. CDR3 sequence: CASSDDRVDTEVFF. The DNA read from the CDR3 is TGTGCCAGCAGTGATGACAGGGTCGACACAGAAGTCTTC.

This clone showed up just a few times. Mouse gene names apply. The CDR3 end is not reached by the read, which stops 1 residue before it; the germline J gene fills it in. V usage is TRBV5 and J usage is TRBJ2-4; 9 nucleotides match TRBD2. Germline CDR1 is LGHNA and CDR2 is YNLKQL (reference sequence). V lost 4 bases to trimming and J lost 0 bases; unmatched junction nucleotides: 2. The CDR3 has 15 amino acids. CDR3 DNA (partial): TGTGCCAGCAGCCTGGACTGGGGAAGTCAAAACACCTTGTAC. Translation gives CASSLDWGSQNTLY. The full CDR3 protein is CASSLDWGSQNTLYF.

Note on this clone: Gene names are mouse gene names. With the read ending 1 residue before the CDR3 end, the germline J gene is used to fill in that end. The J gene is TRBJ2-3, the V gene TRBV17; TRBD1 matches at 12 bases. Trimming cost V 5 bases and J 2 bases; bases outside gene matches: 2. Per germline, CDR1 MNHDT and CDR2 YYDKIL. CDR3 size: 15 residues. The sequenced part of the CDR3 DNA is TGTGCTAGCAGTCGGGACAGGGGGCTTGCAGAAACGCTGTAT. Amino acids: CASSRDRGLAETLY. The entire CDR3 sequence reads CASSRDRGLAETLYF.

Concerning this clone: Mouse gene names and germline throughout. The read ends 1 residue early relative to the CDR3; the germline J gene fills the gap. The rearrangement joins TRBV13-3 to TRBJ2-7; TRBD1 matches 7 bases. V lost 4 bases, J lost 4 bases, and 5 bases stayed unmatched. The CDR3 totals 13 residues. CDR1 NNHDY and CDR2 SYVADS come from the germline V gene. The CDR3 protein is CASSRDRTYEQYF. Incomplete CDR3 DNA: TGTGCCAGCAGTCGGGACAGAACATATGAACAGTAC.

As concerns this clone: The gene names given are mouse names. The CDR3 goes on 1 residue after the read ends, and that part is filled in from the germline J gene. The rearrangement uses TRBV26 and TRBJ2-1; D not certain. There are 13 residues in the CDR3. V lost 4 bases and J lost 3, with 7 bases in between. Germline CDR1 KGHPV, CDR2 FQNQEV (reference sequence). Here the CDR3 reads CASSQGSYAEQFF. CDR3 DNA, as far as it was read: TGTGCCAGCAGTCAAGGGAGCTATGCTGAGCAGTTC.

As regards this clone: Gene names are the mouse ones. Read data end 1 residue before the CDR3 end; the end is taken from the germline J gene. This chain links TRBV31 with TRBJ2-2; 12 bases are a match to TRBD2. Germline CDR1 GKSSPN, CDR2 SITVG. CDR3 length equals 15 residues. J was trimmed by 4 bases and V by 3 bases; bases with no gene match: 3. CDR3 DNA, as far as it was read: TGTGCCTGGAGGGACTGGGGGGGGGCCACCGGGCAGCTCTAC. Its translation: CAWRDWGGATGQLY. The whole CDR3 region reads CAWRDWGGATGQLYF.

In the case of this clone: All gene names here are mouse names. CDR3 DNA (partial): TGCTCCAGCAGCCCGGGACAGAGTCTTTCCAACGAAAGATTATTT. It is translated as CSSSPGQSLSNERLF. The full CDR3 protein is CSSSPGQSLSNERLFF. The chain couples TRBV23 to TRBJ1-4; the table's D call, TRBD1, was not checked against the DNA. Coverage ceases 1 residue before the CDR3 finishes, and the germline J gene fills in the end. The CDR3 extends over 16 amino acids. Germline values: CDR1 KGHTA, CDR2 FQNQQP.

Worth noting for this clone: Any gene name here is a mouse gene name. The read halts 1 residue ahead of the CDR3 end, with the missing end drawn from the germline J gene. The rearrangement uses TRBV3 and TRBJ2-1; 9 bases agree with TRBD1. J lost 3 bases, V lost 5 bases, and 2 bases had no gene match. The CDR3 runs 14 residues. Germline V CDR1 and CDR2: SNHLY, FYNGKV (reference sequence). Incomplete CDR3 DNA: TGTGCCAGCAGCCCGACAGGGGGCTATGCTGAGCAGTTC. This gives the protein CASSPTGGYAEQF. The CDR3 in its entirety is CASSPTGGYAEQFF.

This clone has only one observation. Gene names follow the mouse nomenclature. The sequence runs out 1 residue before the end of the CDR3; the remainder is reconstructed from the germline J gene. The sample has other DNA sequences that encode this CDR3 too. V is TRBV26 and J is TRBJ2-3; no firm D call. Per germline, CDR1 KGHPV and CDR2 FQNQEV (reference sequence). CDR3 size: 14 residues. V shed 2 bases and J shed 0 bases, with 6 bases lying between them. The part of the CDR3 DNA that was read is TGTGCCAGCAGTCTGCAGACTAGTGCAGAAACGCTGTAT. This gives the protein CASSLQTSAETLY. The entire CDR3 reads CASSLQTSAETLYF.

A word on this clone: The listed genes are named as in mouse. Sequencing ends 1 residue short of the CDR3 end; the germline J gene provides the rest. The V call is TRBV4, the J call TRBJ2-3; D unresolved. CDR1 and CDR2 (germline): LGHDT, YNNKQL (reference sequence). Trimming removed 5 bases at V and 0 bases at J, with 6 bases between. The CDR3 extends over 13 amino acids. The part of the CDR3 DNA that was read is TGTGCCAGCAGCCCTGGTAGTGCAGAAACGCTGTAT. The encoded protein is CASSPGSAETLY. In full, the CDR3 is CASSPGSAETLYF.

Regarding this clone: All gene names here are mouse names. Read coverage stops 1 residue before the CDR3 terminus; the germline J gene supplies the remainder. The gene calls are TRBV15 and TRBJ1-2, with a possible D match to TRBD1 (6 bases). Germline loops: CDR1 SGHND, CDR2 FRSKSL. The CDR3 is 14 amino acids. The ends were cut back, 3 bases at V and 3 bases at J, with 11 bases in the middle. CDR3 in amino acids: CASSLWGADSDYTF. Incomplete CDR3 DNA: TGTGCCAGCAGTTTGTGGGGGGCAGACTCCGACTACACC.

About this clone: Gene names and germline match the mouse. The sequenced fragment ends 1 residue before the CDR3 boundary, so the rest is inferred from the germline J gene. The chain combines TRBV3 with TRBJ2-3; TRBD1 might be the D (6 bases). Trimming removed 5 bases from V and 0 bases from J, with 9 bases in between. CDR1 SNHLY and CDR2 FYNGKV come from the germline V gene (reference sequence). The CDR3 has 14 residues. The part of the CDR3 DNA that was read is TGTGCCAGCAGCCCGACAGGCAGTGCAGAAACGCTGTAT. Its translation: CASSPTGSAETLY. In full, the CDR3 reads CASSPTGSAETLYF.

The table lists this clone with a few counts. Gene names are mouse gene names. Sequencing ends 1 residue short of the CDR3 end; the germline J gene provides the rest. The chain has TRBV26 and TRBJ2-7; the D gene is possibly TRBD2 (7 bases). There are 14 residues in the CDR3. Deletions cut 6 bases from V and 0 bases from J, with 12 bases between. The germline V gene encodes CDR1 KGHPV and CDR2 FQNQEV (reference sequence). CDR3 amino acids: CASSRGARSYEQYF. The CDR3 bases that were read are TGTGCCAGCAGCCGGGGGGCTCGCTCCTATGAACAGTAC.

This clone has just a few counts. Gene names follow the mouse nomenclature. The CDR3 is cut off 1 residue early in the read; its end comes from the germline J gene. This chain links TRBV29 with TRBJ1-2; weak D call: TRBD1 (6 bases). Trimming took 3 bases from V and 4 from J, leaving 12 bases between them. Germline CDR1 reads MSHET; CDR2 reads SYDVDS. The CDR3 loop spans 14 amino acids. The sequenced CDR3 bases are TGTGCTAGCAGTTTGGGGGGGCGCGGCTCCGACTACACC. It codes for CASSLGGRGSDYT. The whole CDR3 is CASSLGGRGSDYTF.

Points on this clone: The genes and germline here are from mouse. The missing CDR3 end, 1 residue past where the read stops, is filled in from the germline J gene. The rearrangement uses TRBV3 and TRBJ2-3; D call uncertain. This CDR3 is built from 14 residues. Germline V gives CDR1 SNHLY, CDR2 FYNGKV (reference sequence). Trimming cost V 5 bases and J 0 bases, with 9 bases left between them. CDR3 amino acids: CASSPQRSAETLYF. The part of the CDR3 DNA that was read is TGTGCCAGCAGCCCCCAGAGAAGTGCAGAAACGCTGTAT. Supplemented by reference TRBV3 and TRBJ2-3, the full variable domain reads GPKVLQIPSHQIIDMGQMVTLNCDPVSNHLYFYWYKQILGQQMEFLVNFYNGKVMEKSKLFKDQFSVERPDGSYFTLKIQPTALEDSAVYFCASSPQRSAETLYFGSGTRLTVL.

In the case of this clone: Gene names are mouse gene names. The read finishes 1 residue shy of the CDR3 end, and the germline J gene is used to complete it. The rearrangement links TRBV13-2 to TRBJ1-4; 8 nucleotides line up with TRBD1. This CDR3 is 16 amino acids long. Germline V gives CDR1 NNHNN, CDR2 SYGAGS (reference sequence). The V segment lost 1 base and the J segment 3 bases; nucleotides outside the gene matches: 5. CDR3 amino acids: CASGDPGQVANERLFF. The DNA read from the CDR3 is TGTGCCAGCGGTGATCCGGGACAGGTGGCCAACGAAAGATTATTT.

This clone occurred a few times. Genes here carry mouse names. The CDR3 end lies 1 residue beyond the end of the read and is filled in from the germline J gene. The gene calls are TRBV26 and TRBJ1-2; possible D gene TRBD1, 5 bases. The CDR3 spans 14 residues. Germline V gene lookup returns CDR1 KGHPV and CDR2 FQNQEV (reference sequence). V was shortened by 6 bases and J by 0 bases, with 11 bases between the two germline ends. The part of the CDR3 DNA that was read is TGTGCCAGCAGACGGACAAATGCAAACTCCGACTACACC. It yields the protein CASRRTNANSDYT. The whole CDR3 sequence is CASRRTNANSDYTF.

As regards this clone: All gene names here are mouse names. The read is 1 residue too short to cover the CDR3 end, so that end is filled in from the germline J gene. The genes are TRBV17 and TRBJ2-1; D could derive from TRBD1 or TRBD2 (6 bases each). The V gene lost 3 bases and the J gene lost 7 bases, with 10 bases spanning the gap. CDR1 and CDR2 from the germline V gene are MNHDT and YYDKIL. This CDR3 has 13 amino acids. The sequenced CDR3 bases are TGTGCTAGCAGTAGGGGGGCGCGGGCTGAGCAGTTC. Its translation: CASSRGARAEQF. From start to end, the CDR3 is CASSRGARAEQFF.

This clone was found a few times. Mouse germline and gene names are used. The read is 1 residue too short to cover the CDR3 end, so that end is filled in from the germline J gene. The chain is built from TRBV13-3 and TRBJ1-1; 9 nucleotides line up with TRBD1. Germline V lookup: CDR1 NNHDY, CDR2 SYVADS. The trim removed 4 bases at V and 0 bases at J, leaving 1 base unmatched. The CDR3 is 14 residues long. Partial CDR3 DNA: TGTGCCAGCAGTTGGACAGGGGCAAACACAGAAGTCTTC. It codes for CASSWTGANTEVF. The full CDR3 reads CASSWTGANTEVFF.

With regard to this clone: No DNA is shown, since the ends of the CDR3 on it are uncertain; the CDR3 is the one TCRdb lists. Gene names refer to mouse genes. The chain recombines TRBV23 with TRBJ2-1; the table's D gene call, TRBD2, was not cross checked with the DNA. A total of 14 residues make up the CDR3, ends included. Germline values: CDR1 KGHTA, CDR2 FQNQQP. CDR3 sequence: CSSSQVGLGAEQFF.